This T cell receptor beta chain was identified in a study of neoadjuvant anti-PD-1 for oral cavity cancer. The CDR3 loop spans 15 amino acids. V shed 2 bases and J shed 1 base, with 11 bases lying between them. The germline CDR1 and CDR2 sequences are MGHRA and YSYEKL. Time point here: after neoadjuvant nivolumab, at surgical resection. The data were produced by immunoSEQ multiplex PCR, yet TCRdb's version contains in-frame clones alone and is incomplete. Of tens of thousands of clones detected, about 27% appear once; the ten largest clones hold about 16%. This specimen consisted of tumor tissue, obtained after nivolumab (anti-PD-1) treatment. V usage is TRBV4-1 and J usage is TRBJ2-5; D is perhaps TRBD1 or TRBD2 (6 bases each). This TCR was sampled from a person aged 40 to 85 with oral cavity squamous cell carcinoma. CDR3 in DNA: TGCGCCAGCAGCCAACCGGGGGCCCTCCAAGAGACCCAGTACTTC. Amino acids: CASSQPGALQETQYF.